This is a list of T cell receptor beta chains from one sample in a study of blood T cell repertoires in COVID-19. Clones were sequenced by immunoSEQ multiplex PCR, and TCRdb holds only the in-frame ones, with some missing. This table holds around 50,000 clones, more than 70% found once. The sequencing input was peripheral blood. These receptors were taken from a man aged 45-65 years with active COVID-19. The CDR3 runs from the conserved cysteine through the conserved F or W. D genes are given only for firm matches. Clone size is shown for a subset of rows, as once, few, many or a class of expanded clone.

j_call v_call clone_size d_call cdr3_nt cdr3_aa
TRBJ2-1 TRBV11-2 . TRBD1 TGTGCCAGCAGCTTAGAGTCCCCCGGGACAGGGGTCAATGAGCAGTTCTTC CASSLESPGTGVNEQFF
TRBJ2-1 TRBV19 . TRBD2 TGTGCCAGTAGTATACTAGCGGGAGGCCGGGATGAGCAGTTCTTC CASSILAGGRDEQFF
TRBJ2-5 TRBV3-1/TRBV3-2 . . TGTGCCAGCAGCCAAGATCCCTCCGGCGGGACCCAAGAGACCCAGTACTTC CASSQDPSGGTQETQYF
TRBJ1-1 TRBV7-9 . . TGTGCCAGCAGCTTCGCTGAAGCTTTCTTT CASSFAEAFF
TRBJ2-7 TRBV4-1 few . TGCGCCAGCCTGGAGGGTAAGTACGAGCAGTACTTC CASLEGKYEQYF
TRBJ2-5 TRBV6-5 once . TGTGCCAGCAGTCTTCCGGGAGAAGCGGAGACCCAGTACTTC CASSLPGEAETQYF
TRBJ2-7 TRBV4-2 . . TGTGCCAGCAGCCAAGATCTGAGGGGGGGTTTCTCCTACGAGCAGTACTTC CASSQDLRGGFSYEQYF
TRBJ1-2 TRBV29-1 . . TGCAGCGTTGAAGGGGCCGTCTGGTATGGCTACACCTTC CSVEGAVWYGYTF
TRBJ2-3 TRBV5-1 . . TGCGCCAGCAGCGGCCGAACCCGCCGCACAGATACGCAGTATTTT CASSGRTRRTDTQYF
TRBJ1-1 TRBV2 . TRBD1 TGTGCCACTACAGTGGACAGGGGTGAAGCTTTCTTT CATTVDRGEAFF
TRBJ1-4 TRBV19 . . TGTGCCAGTAGTTCCCAGGAAGGCCGCGCCTATTTCGAAAAACTGTTTTTT CASSSQEGRAYFEKLFF
TRBJ2-5 TRBV5-5 . . TGTGCCAGCAGTAGCCAGGACAGCGAGACCCAGTACTTC CASSSQDSETQYF
TRBJ2-1 TRBV7-3 . TRBD2 TGTGCCAGCAGCTTAATAACGGCGGGGGAGACTGAGCAGTTCTTC CASSLITAGETEQFF
TRBJ1-2 TRBV27 . . TGTGCCAGCAGTTCCGGGACACTAAGAAACTATGGCTACACCTTC CASSSGTLRNYGYTF
TRBJ2-3 TRBV19 large . TGTGCCAGTAGTAGATTTCCAGCGGCTAGCACAGATACGCAGTATTTT CASSRFPAASTDTQYF
TRBJ2-2 TRBV28 few TRBD2 TGTGCCAGCAGTTTATGGCGGCTAGCGGGAGGCCCCGGGGAGCTGTTTTTT CASSLWRLAGGPGELFF
TRBJ2-3 TRBV4-2 . . TGTGCCAGCAGCCAAGTCGGGGGGCCTACGCAGTATTTT CASSQVGGPTQYF
TRBJ2-3 TRBV4-2 . . TGTGCCAGCAGTCCCCAGGGGACCACAGATACGCAGTATTTT CASSPQGTTDTQYF
TRBJ2-2 TRBV7-3 . TRBD1 TGTGCCAGCAGCTTAAGGACAGGGGCGAACACCGGGGAGCTGTTTTTT CASSLRTGANTGELFF
TRBJ2-3 TRBV5-1 once TRBD2 TGCGCCAGCAGCGGCCTTCTAGCGGGAGTTACAGATACGCAGTATTTT CASSGLLAGVTDTQYF
TRBJ1-4 TRBV15 . TRBD1 TGTGCCACCAGCAGAGGCGGGGACAGGGGAACTAATGAAAAACTGTTTTTT CATSRGGDRGTNEKLFF
TRBJ1-4 TRBV21-1 . . TGTGCCAGCAGCAAAGAGTTCGGACAGGGAGAGATTATTGAAAAACTGTTTTTT CASSKEFGQGEIIEKLFF
TRBJ2-7 TRBV18 . TRBD1 TGTGCCAGCTCACCACTACTCGGACAGGGGGCGGAAGAGCAGTACTTC CASSPLLGQGAEEQYF
TRBJ1-2 TRBV5-1 . TRBD1 TGCGCCAGCAGCGCCTACAACAGGGGAGAGGGCTACACCTTC CASSAYNRGEGYTF